This T cell receptor (beta chain) was captured by sequencing in a study of identical twins. One entry per CDR3 protein results from TCRdb running MiXCR on the 5' RACE reads. This table holds about 460,000 distinct CDR3 sequences, approximately 15% found once. In its sample, this clonotype was seen a few times. Antigen: not known. This CDR3 has 12 amino acids. CDR1 and CDR2 (germline): DFQATT, SNEGSKA (reference sequence). Findings and caveats of the study: For out-of-frame alpha sequences shared by twins, low generation probability was in excess. Abundant beta clonotypes from cord blood bore fewer insertions; memory repertoires lacked this pattern. A cross-sectional statistical analysis, not follow-up of the same donors, supported the conclusions. One should note that invariant MAIT and iNKT cells could partly confound zero-insertion analyses.

This sample was shared with a second study, whose subject was yellow fever vaccine responses in identical twins.

J is TRBJ2-7 and V is TRBV20-1, with D perhaps assigned TRBD1 or TRBD2 (7 bases each). Sequenced material: CD4+ T cells sorted from blood. This clonotype was sampled from a young woman in good health. DNA for the CDR3: TGCAGCATCAGGGGGGGCCCCTACGAGCAGTACTTC. Its protein is CSIRGGPYEQYF.